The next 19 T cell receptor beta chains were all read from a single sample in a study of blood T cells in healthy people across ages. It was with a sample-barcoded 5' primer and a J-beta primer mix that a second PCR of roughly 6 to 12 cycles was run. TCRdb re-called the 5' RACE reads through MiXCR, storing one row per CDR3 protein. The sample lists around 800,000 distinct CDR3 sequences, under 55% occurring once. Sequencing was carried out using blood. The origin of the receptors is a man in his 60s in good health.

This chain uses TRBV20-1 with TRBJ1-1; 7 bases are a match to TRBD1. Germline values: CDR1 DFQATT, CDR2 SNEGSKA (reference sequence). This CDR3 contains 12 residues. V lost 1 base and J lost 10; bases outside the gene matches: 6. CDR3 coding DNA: TGCAGTGCTAGAGTACGACAGGGTTCAGCTTTCTTT. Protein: CSARVRQGSAFF.

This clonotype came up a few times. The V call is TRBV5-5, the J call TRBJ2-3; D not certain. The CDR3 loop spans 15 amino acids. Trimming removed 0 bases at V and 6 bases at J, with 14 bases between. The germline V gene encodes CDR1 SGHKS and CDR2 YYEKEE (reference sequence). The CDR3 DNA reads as TGTGCCAGCAGCTTGGCGGGTAGTATGCCCGATACGCAGTATTTT. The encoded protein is CASSLAGSMPDTQYF. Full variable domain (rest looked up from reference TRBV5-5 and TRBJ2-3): DAGVTQSPTHLIKTRGQQVTLRCSPISGHKSVSWYQQVLGQGPQFIFQYYEKEERGRGNFPDRFSARQFPNYSSELNVNALLLGDSALYLCASSLAGSMPDTQYFGPGTRLTVL.

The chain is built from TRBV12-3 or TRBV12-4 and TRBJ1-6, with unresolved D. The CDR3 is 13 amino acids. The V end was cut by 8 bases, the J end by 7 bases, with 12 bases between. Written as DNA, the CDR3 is TGTGCCAGCTTGGAGGGTGTGAATTCACCCCTCCACTTT. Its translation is CASLEGVNSPLHF.

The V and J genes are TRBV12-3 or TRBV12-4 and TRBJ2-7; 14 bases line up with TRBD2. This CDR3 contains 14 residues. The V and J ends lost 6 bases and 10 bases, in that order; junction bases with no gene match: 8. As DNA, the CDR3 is TGTGCCAGCAGGACTAGCGGGGGGGTAGAGGCCCAGTACTTC. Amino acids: CASRTSGGVEAQYF.

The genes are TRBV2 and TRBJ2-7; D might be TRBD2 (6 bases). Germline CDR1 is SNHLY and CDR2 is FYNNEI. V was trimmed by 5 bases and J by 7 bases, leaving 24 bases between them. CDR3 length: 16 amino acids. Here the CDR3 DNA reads TGTGCCAGCAGTTTCCCCCCCTCCCGGGCTGCGGGGGAGCAGTACTTC. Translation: CASSFPPSRAAGEQYF.

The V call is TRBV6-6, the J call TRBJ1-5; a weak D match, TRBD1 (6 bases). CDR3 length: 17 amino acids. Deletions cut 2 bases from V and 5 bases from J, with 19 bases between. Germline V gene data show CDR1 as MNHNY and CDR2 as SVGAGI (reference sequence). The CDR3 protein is CASSYPSPAGAYQPQHF. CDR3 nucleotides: TGTGCCAGCAGTTACCCTAGTCCGGCAGGGGCTTATCAGCCCCAGCATTTT.

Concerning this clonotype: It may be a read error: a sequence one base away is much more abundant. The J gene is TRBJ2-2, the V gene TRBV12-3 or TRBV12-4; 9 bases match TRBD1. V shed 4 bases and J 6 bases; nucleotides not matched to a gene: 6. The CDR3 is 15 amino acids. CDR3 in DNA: TGTGCCAGCAGTTATGGGACAGGGCAGTCCGGGGAGCTGTTTTTT. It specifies CASSYGTGQSGELFF.

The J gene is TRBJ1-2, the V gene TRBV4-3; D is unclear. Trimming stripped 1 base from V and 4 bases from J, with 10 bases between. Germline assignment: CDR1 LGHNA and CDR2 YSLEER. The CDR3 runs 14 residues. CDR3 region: CASSQVGKAYGYTF. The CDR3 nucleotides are TGCGCCAGCAGCCAAGTGGGAAAAGCCTATGGCTACACCTTC.

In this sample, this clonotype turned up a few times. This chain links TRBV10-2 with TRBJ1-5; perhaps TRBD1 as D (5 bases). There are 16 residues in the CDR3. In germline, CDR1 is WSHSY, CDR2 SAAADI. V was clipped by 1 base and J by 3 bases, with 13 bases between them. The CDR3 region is CASSELSGAPNQPQHF. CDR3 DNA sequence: TGCGCCAGCAGTGAGTTGAGCGGGGCTCCCAATCAGCCCCAGCATTTT.

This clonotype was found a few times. CDR3 DNA sequence: TGTGCCAGCAGTTCTTTTTCTGGGGACAGGGAAGTGTGCGAGCAGTACTTC. As protein: CASSSFSGDREVCEQYF. The chain couples TRBV6-4 to TRBJ2-7, with TRBD1 matching 9 bases. Trimming removed 5 bases from V and 6 bases from J; junction bases left unmatched: 17. The CDR3 runs 17 residues. Germline V gene data show CDR1 as MRHNA and CDR2 as SNTAGT.

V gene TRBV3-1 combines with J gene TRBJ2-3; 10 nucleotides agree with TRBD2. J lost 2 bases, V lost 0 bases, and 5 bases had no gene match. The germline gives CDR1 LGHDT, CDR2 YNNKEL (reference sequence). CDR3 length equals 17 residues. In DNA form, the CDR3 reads TGTGCCAGCAGCCAAGAGGTAGCGGGGGGTTTCACAGATACGCAGTATTTT. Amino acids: CASSQEVAGGFTDTQYF.

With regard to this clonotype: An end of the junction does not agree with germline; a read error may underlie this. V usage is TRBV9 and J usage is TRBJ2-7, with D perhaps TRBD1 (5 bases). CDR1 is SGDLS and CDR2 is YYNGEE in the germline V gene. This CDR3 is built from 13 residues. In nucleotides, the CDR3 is TGTGCCAGCAGCGGAGACAGCTCCCACGAGCAGTACTTC. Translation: CASSGDSSHEQYF.

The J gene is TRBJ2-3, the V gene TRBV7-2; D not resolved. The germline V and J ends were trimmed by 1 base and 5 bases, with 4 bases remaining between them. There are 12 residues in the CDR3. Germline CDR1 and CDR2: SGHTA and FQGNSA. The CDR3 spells CASSLVQDTQYF. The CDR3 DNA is TGTGCCAGCAGCTTAGTCCAAGATACGCAGTATTTT. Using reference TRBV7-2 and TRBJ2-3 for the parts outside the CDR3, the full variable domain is GAGVSQSPSNKVTEKGKDVELRCDPISGHTALYWYRQSLGQGLEFLIYFQGNSAPDKSGLPSDRFSAERTGGSVSTLTIQRTQQEDSAVYLCASSLVQDTQYFGPGTRLTVL.

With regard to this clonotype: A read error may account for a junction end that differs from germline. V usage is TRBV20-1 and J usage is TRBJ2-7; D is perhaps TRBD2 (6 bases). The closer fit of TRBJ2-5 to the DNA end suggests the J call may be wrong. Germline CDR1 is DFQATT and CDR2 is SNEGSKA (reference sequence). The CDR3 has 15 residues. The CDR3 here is CNAPRGSGGRETQYF. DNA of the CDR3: TGCAATGCTCCACGGGGGTCAGGAGGGAGAGAGACCCAGTACTTC.

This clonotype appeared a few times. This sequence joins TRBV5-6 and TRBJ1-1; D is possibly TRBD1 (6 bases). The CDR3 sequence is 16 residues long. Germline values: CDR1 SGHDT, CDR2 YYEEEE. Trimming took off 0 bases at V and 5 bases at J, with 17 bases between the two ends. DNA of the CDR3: TGTGCCAGCAGCTTGGCCCGAGGACAGAGGGCTACTGAAGCTTTCTTT. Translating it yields CASSLARGQRATEAFF.

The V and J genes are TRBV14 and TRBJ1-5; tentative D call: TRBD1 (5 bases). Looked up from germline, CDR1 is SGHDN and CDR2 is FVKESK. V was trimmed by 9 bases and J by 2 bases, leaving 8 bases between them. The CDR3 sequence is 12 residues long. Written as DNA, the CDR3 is TGTGCCAGTAGACAGCGCAATCAGCCCCAGCATTTT. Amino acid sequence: CASRQRNQPQHF.

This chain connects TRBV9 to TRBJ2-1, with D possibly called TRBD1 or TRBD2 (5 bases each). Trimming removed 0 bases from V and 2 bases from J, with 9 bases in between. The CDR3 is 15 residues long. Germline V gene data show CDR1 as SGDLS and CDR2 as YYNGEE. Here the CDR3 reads CASSVAVGPYNEQFF. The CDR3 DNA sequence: TGTGCCAGCAGCGTAGCCGTGGGACCCTACAATGAGCAGTTCTTC.

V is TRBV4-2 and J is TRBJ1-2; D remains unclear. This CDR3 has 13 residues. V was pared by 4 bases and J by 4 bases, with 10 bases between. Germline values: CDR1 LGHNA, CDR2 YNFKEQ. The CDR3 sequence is CASSPTDFYGYTF. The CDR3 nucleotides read TGTGCCAGCAGCCCTACTGATTTCTATGGCTACACCTTC.

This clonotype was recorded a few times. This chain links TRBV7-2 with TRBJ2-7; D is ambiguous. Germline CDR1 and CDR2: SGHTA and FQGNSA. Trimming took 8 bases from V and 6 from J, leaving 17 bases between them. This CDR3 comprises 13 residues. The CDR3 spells CASGRISSPEQYF. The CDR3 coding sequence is TGTGCCAGCGGAAGAATATCGTCCCCCGAGCAGTACTTC.